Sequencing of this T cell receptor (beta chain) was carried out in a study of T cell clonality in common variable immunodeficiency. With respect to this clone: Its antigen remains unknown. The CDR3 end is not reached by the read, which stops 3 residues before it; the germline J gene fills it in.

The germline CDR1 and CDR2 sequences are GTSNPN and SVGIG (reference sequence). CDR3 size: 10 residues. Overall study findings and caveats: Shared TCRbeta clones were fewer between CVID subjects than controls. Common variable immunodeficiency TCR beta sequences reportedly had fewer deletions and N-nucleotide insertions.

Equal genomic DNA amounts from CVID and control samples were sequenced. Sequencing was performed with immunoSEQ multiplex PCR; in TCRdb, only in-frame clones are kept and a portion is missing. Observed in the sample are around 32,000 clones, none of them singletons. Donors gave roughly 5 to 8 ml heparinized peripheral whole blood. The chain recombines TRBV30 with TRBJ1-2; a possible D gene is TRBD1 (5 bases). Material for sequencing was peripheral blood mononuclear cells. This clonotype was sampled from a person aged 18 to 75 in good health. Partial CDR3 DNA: TGTGCCTGGAGTAAAGGGGAC. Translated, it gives CAWSKGD. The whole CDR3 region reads CAWSKGDYTF.